The clone carrying this TCR beta chain was seen at least ten times. The sample belongs to a study of spatial heterogeneity in lung cancer. Overall study context: Alpha-chain sequences were consistently detected less often than beta-chain sequences.

Time point specified: sample taken at primary tumor resection. Unsorted tumor, nontumor lung tissue or cryopreserved PBMC supplied the whole RNA. Samples were obtained from 70 or so donors, all untreated early-stage non-small cell lung cancer patients. CDR3 length: 13 amino acids. CDR1 is SGHTA and CDR2 is FQGTGA in the germline V gene. V gave up 10 bases and J gave up 0 bases, with 11 bases separating them. Every TCR cDNA molecule carried a tag that served as a unique molecular identifier. TCRdb reprocessed the 5' RACE reads via MiXCR and lists one record per CDR3 protein. The sample has fewer than 20,000 distinct CDR3 sequences, approximately 18% seen once; the top ten hold around an eighth.

The specimen was PBMCs, collected at surgery. This TCR was recovered from a male donor with early-stage non-small cell lung cancer. The chain has TRBV7-3 and TRBJ2-3, with D hard to call. In DNA, the CDR3 is TGTGCCACTGGGTTGGGGAGCACAGATACGCAGTATTTT. It is translated as CATGLGSTDTQYF. Full variable domain (outside the CDR3, taken from reference TRBV7-3 and TRBJ2-3): GAGVSQTPSNKVTEKGKYVELRCDPISGHTALYWYRQSLGQGPEFLIYFQGTGAADDSGLPNDRFFAVRPEGSVSTLKIQRTERGDSAVYLCATGLGSTDTQYFGPGTRLTVL.